This is a list of T cell receptor beta chains from one sample in a study of cytomegalovirus exposure and HLA in healthy donors. Profiled with immunoSEQ multiplex PCR; TCRdb holds only in-frame clones, not every one. This sample carries 150,000 to 200,000 clones, roughly four fifths of them seen once, and the ten largest clones take about 1.9%. The source material was PBMCs. These TCRs come from a woman aged 18-29 years in good health and CMV-seropositive. Each CDR3 is given with its conserved first and last residue. Each record gives: CDR3 protein, CDR3 DNA, clone size, J gene, V gene, D gene. The D gene is left open where the match is weak. Part of the rows lack a size; the others show once, few, many or a class for expanded clones.

CDR3: CASSPPDRTDYNEQFF; DNA: TGTGCCAGCTCACCACCAGATAGGACAGATTACAATGAGCAGTTCTTC; size: .; J: TRBJ2-1; V: TRBV18; D: .
CDR3: CASRRGQETQYF; DNA: TGTGCCAGCCGGAGGGGACAAGAGACCCAGTACTTC; size: few; J: TRBJ2-5; V: TRBV7-9; D: .
CDR3: CASSSGQGAPNSPLHF; DNA: TGTGCCAGCAGCTCCGGACAGGGGGCCCCAAATTCACCCCTCCACTTT; size: .; J: TRBJ1-6; V: TRBV7-9; D: TRBD1
CDR3: CASSLAGAHTQYF; DNA: TGTGCCAGCAGTTTAGCGGGGGCGCATACGCAGTATTTT; size: .; J: TRBJ2-3; V: TRBV27; D: .
CDR3: CSVVEGAGGELFF; DNA: TGCAGCGTTGTGGAGGGGGCCGGGGGGGAGCTGTTTTTT; size: .; J: TRBJ2-2; V: TRBV29-1; D: .
CDR3: CASSVGPSGGAQDTQYF; DNA: TGTGCCAGCAGCGTCGGGCCTAGCGGGGGAGCGCAGGATACGCAGTATTTT; size: .; J: TRBJ2-3; V: TRBV9; D: TRBD2
CDR3: CASSLGPNTETPGNTIYF; DNA: TGTGCCAGCAGCTTAGGGCCAAATACAGAAACCCCCGGAAACACCATATATTTT; size: .; J: TRBJ1-3; V: TRBV13; D: .
CDR3: CASSALAGETQYF; DNA: TGTGCCAGCAGTGCCCTAGCGGGGGAGACCCAGTACTTC; size: .; J: TRBJ2-5; V: TRBV6-4; D: TRBD2
CDR3: CSSSSGEVTVSRGYTF; DNA: TGTTCCAGCAGCTCCGGGGAGGTGACAGTTTCCCGGGGCTACACCTTC; size: .; J: TRBJ1-2; V: TRBV7-9; D: .
CDR3: CASSQGLVITGANVLTF; DNA: TGCGCCAGCAGCCAAGGACTAGTTATAACTGGGGCCAACGTCCTGACTTTC; size: .; J: TRBJ2-6; V: TRBV4-3; D: .